These 4 T cell receptor beta chains were sequenced from one sample in a study of blood T cell repertoires in COVID-19. Profiled with immunoSEQ multiplex PCR; TCRdb holds only in-frame clones, not every one. The sample records about 29,000 clones, roughly nine tenths being singletons. Material: peripheral blood. The receptors here all came from a human donor with active COVID-19. The donor label of this sample is uncertain.

In nucleotides, the CDR3 is TGTGCCAGCACTCAGAGCGTCACCGGGGGAAACACCATATATTTT. It specifies CASTQSVTGGNTIYF. The chain links TRBV6-5 to TRBJ1-3; D is undetermined. V was pared by 7 bases and J by 4 bases, with 17 bases between. This CDR3 is 15 amino acids long. Germline V gene sequence: CDR1 MNHEY, CDR2 SVGAGI.

The rearrangement links TRBV3-1 (or the pseudogene TRBV3-2) to TRBJ2-1, with 7 bases lining up with TRBD2. Germline values: CDR1 LGHDT, CDR2 YNNKEL (reference sequence). With 7 bases clipped from V and 4 bases from J, the junction kept 13 bases outside the gene matches. The CDR3 runs 16 residues. CDR3 DNA sequence: TGTGCCAGCACCACGGGCTTGGCGGGGGAATACAATGAGCAGTTCTTC. This translates into CASTTGLAGEYNEQFF.

The genes are TRBV7-9 and TRBJ2-1; D perhaps matches TRBD2 (6 bases). This CDR3 has 16 residues. Germline CDR1 is SEHNR and CDR2 is FQNEAQ (reference sequence). V lost 5 bases and J 3 bases, leaving 17 bases between the germline ends. The CDR3 DNA reads as TGTGCCAGCAGCGTCGGGACTCTACAATACTACAATGAGCAGTTCTTC. The encoded protein is CASSVGTLQYYNEQFF.

The J gene is TRBJ1-6, the V gene TRBV20-1; 9 nucleotides match TRBD1. Germline-derived CDR1 and CDR2 are DFQATT and SNEGSKA (reference sequence). This CDR3 region has 15 residues. Unmatched junction bases numbered 9, after V lost 3 bases and J lost 9 bases. Here the CDR3 reads CSASFSGTGTSPLHF. CDR3 nucleotide sequence: TGCAGTGCTAGTTTCTCCGGGACAGGGACTTCACCCCTCCACTTT.